The clone carrying this T cell receptor beta chain was seen repeatedly, ten times or more. Its antigen is not known. Looked up from germline, CDR1 is MDHEN and CDR2 is SYDVKM. CDR3 length: 13 amino acids. The germline V and J ends were trimmed by 5 bases and 3 bases, with 8 bases remaining between them. Unique molecular identifiers (one per individual cDNA molecule) were attached. Via MiXCR, TCRdb re-called the 5' RACE reads, giving one row per CDR3 protein. The table shows about 64,000 distinct CDR3 sequences, with about 12% occurring only once. This specimen comes from a study of early T cells in non-severe SARS-CoV-2 infection. Turning to the study itself: Chains were unpaired, as sequencing was done on bulk RNA from unsorted whole blood.

Findings and limits, study-wide: There was a bias toward anti-spike CD8 responses in VDJdb matching, which missed private and CD4 specificities.

The sequence was obtained from an adult who was a healthcare worker with PCR-confirmed SARS-CoV-2 infection or an uninfected control (not recorded which). Sample: whole blood, taken at baseline. V usage is TRBV28 and J usage is TRBJ2-4; D call uncertain. DNA of the CDR3: TGTGCCAGCAGTCCACACATCAAAAACATTCAGTACTTC. Its translation is CASSPHIKNIQYF.